Shown below are 7 T cell receptor beta chains from a single sample sequenced in a study of blood T cell repertoires in COVID-19. The protocol was immunoSEQ multiplex PCR, while the TCRdb copy is restricted to in-frame clones and leaves out a portion. The sample holds under 7,000 clones, approximately 84% seen once. The sequenced sample consisted of peripheral blood. The source of these receptors is a human donor in a cohort sampled during active COVID-19.

The V gene is TRBV3-1 (or the pseudogene TRBV3-2), the J gene TRBJ1-5, with 9 bases aligning to TRBD1. Trimming at V came to 4 bases and at J to 3 bases, leaving 7 bases not matched to a gene. Germline CDR1 reads LGHDT; CDR2 reads YNNKEL (reference sequence). The CDR3 extends over 16 amino acids. CDR3 nucleotide sequence: TGTGCCAGCAGCCGATCCGGGACAGGGAACAATCAGCCCCAGCATTTT. Its translation is CASSRSGTGNNQPQHF.

The sample holds one count of this clone. This sequence joins TRBV5-6 and TRBJ2-1; TRBD1 is a possible D gene (6 bases). The CDR3 is 17 amino acids. The V gene's germline CDR1 is SGHDT and CDR2 YYEEEE. V shed 1 base and J shed 2 bases, with 16 bases lying between them. CDR3 amino acids: CASSLFRGHAAYNEQFF. As DNA, the CDR3 is TGTGCCAGCAGCTTGTTTAGGGGACACGCAGCCTACAATGAGCAGTTCTTC.

The J gene is TRBJ2-1, the V gene TRBV7-2, with a weak D call TRBD2 (5 bases). The CDR3 covers 16 residues. Germline-derived CDR1 and CDR2 are SGHTA and FQGNSA. V lost 7 bases to trimming and J lost 1 base, with 17 bases between them. CDR3 amino acids: CASIPGILQSYNEQFF. The CDR3 DNA is TGTGCCAGCATCCCCGGGATCCTGCAGTCCTACAATGAGCAGTTCTTC.

The rearrangement uses TRBV27 and TRBJ2-3; 8 bases are shared with TRBD1. This CDR3 comprises 17 residues. The germline CDR1 and CDR2 sequences are MNHEY and SMNVEV (reference sequence). Trimming at V came to 1 base and at J to 2 bases, leaving 8 bases not matched to a gene. The CDR3 region is CASSLYSGGPPTDTQYF. The CDR3 DNA follows: TGTGCCAGCAGTTTATACTCAGGGGGCCCCCCCACAGATACGCAGTATTTT.

V gene TRBV5-4 combines with J gene TRBJ2-1; 7 bases line up with TRBD1. Trimming cost V 2 bases and J 0 bases; bases outside gene matches: 5. Germline assignment: CDR1 SGHNT and CDR2 YYREEE (reference sequence). CDR3 length: 16 residues. The CDR3 region is CASSLPAGGSYNEQFF. The CDR3 region has the DNA TGTGCCAGCAGCTTACCGGCAGGGGGCTCCTACAATGAGCAGTTCTTC.

The V and J genes are TRBV5-1 and TRBJ1-5; no definite D call. CDR3 length: 15 residues. Trimming took off 0 bases at V and 3 bases at J, with 10 bases between the two ends. Germline loops: CDR1 SGHRS, CDR2 YFSETQ. The CDR3 nucleotides are TGCGCCAGCAGCTTGGGCGGCTGGTTCAATCAGCCCCAGCATTTT. Its translation: CASSLGGWFNQPQHF.

Only one count was recorded for this clone. The rearrangement joins TRBV9 to TRBJ2-7; tentatively, D is TRBD1 (6 bases). The CDR3 consists of 16 residues. Germline V gene lookup returns CDR1 SGDLS and CDR2 YYNGEE. The germline V and J ends were trimmed by 3 bases and 3 bases, with 19 bases remaining between them. The CDR3 nucleotides are TGTGCCAGCAGCGCAGAACAGGGTAGGTCCCTCTACGAGCAGTACTTC. Protein: CASSAEQGRSLYEQYF.